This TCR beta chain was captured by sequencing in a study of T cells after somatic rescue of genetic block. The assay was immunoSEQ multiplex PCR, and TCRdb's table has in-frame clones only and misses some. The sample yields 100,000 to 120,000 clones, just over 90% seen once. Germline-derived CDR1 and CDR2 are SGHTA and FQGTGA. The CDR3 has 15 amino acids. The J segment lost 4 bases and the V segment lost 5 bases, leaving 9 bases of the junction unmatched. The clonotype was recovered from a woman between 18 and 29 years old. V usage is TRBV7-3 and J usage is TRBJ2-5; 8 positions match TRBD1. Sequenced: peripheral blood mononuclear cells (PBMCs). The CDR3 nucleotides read TGTGCCAGCAGCGGCCCTGACAGGGGTGGAGAGACCCAGTACTTC. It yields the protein CASSGPDRGGETQYF.